This TCR beta chain was found in a study of shared clonotypes between healthy human individuals. TCRdb's copy holds only in-frame clones and misses some; the assay was immunoSEQ multiplex PCR. Among hundreds of thousands of clones listed, 95% to 98% were seen once. Naive CD8 cells lacked CD45RO and underwent positive selection for CCR7, leaving out terminally differentiated effector memory CD45RA+ cells. Germline values: CDR1 SGHNT, CDR2 YENEEA. The CDR3 extends over 14 amino acids. V was clipped by 1 base and J by 3 bases; unmatched bases: 2. The source is a man aged 25 to 40 in good health. The V call is TRBV11-3, the J call TRBJ2-5; 7 nucleotides line up with TRBD2. The sample was naive CD8+ T cells sorted from blood. The CDR3 DNA is TGTGCCAGCAGCTTAGGCGGGAGTAAAGAGACCCAGTACTTC. As protein: CASSLGGSKETQYF.